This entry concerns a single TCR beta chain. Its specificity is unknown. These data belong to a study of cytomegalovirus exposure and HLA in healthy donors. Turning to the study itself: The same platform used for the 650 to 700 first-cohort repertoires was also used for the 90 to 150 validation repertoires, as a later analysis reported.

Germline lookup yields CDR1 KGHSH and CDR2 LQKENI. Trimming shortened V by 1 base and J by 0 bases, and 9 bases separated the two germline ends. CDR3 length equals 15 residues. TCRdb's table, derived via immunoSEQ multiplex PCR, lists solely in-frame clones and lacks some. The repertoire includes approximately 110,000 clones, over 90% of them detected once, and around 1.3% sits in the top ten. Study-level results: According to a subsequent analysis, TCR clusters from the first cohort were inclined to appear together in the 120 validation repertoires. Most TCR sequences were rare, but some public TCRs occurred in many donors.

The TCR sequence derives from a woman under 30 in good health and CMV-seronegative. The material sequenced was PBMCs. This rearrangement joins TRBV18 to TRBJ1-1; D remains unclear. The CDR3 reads CASSPRGDLNTEAFF. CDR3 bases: TGTGCCAGCTCACCACGCGGGGATCTGAACACTGAAGCTTTCTTT.